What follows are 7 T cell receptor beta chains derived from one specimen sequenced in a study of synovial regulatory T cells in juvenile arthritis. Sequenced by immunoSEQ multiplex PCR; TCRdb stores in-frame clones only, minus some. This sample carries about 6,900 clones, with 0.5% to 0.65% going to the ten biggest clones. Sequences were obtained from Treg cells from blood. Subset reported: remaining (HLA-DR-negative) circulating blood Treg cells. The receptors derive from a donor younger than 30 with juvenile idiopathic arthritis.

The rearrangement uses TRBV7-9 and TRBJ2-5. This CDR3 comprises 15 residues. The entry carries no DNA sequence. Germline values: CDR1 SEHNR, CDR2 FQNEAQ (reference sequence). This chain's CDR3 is CASSPLWILKETQYF.

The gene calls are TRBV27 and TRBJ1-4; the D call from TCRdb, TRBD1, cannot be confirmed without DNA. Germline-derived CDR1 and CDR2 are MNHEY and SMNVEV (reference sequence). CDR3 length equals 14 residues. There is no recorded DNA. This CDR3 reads CASRRVGGNEKLFF.

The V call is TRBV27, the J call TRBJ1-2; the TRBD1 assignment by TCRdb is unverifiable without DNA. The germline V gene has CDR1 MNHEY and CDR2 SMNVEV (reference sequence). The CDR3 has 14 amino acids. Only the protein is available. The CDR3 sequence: CASSQYRGGYGYTF.

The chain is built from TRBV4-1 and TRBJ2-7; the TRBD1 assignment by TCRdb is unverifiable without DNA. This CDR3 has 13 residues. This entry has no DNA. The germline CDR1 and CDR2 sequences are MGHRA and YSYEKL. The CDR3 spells CASSHEGGYEQYF.

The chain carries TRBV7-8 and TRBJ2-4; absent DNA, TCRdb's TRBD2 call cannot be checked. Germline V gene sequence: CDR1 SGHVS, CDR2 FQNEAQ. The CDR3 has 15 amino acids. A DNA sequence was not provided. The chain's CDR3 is CASSPTLAGPRTQYF.

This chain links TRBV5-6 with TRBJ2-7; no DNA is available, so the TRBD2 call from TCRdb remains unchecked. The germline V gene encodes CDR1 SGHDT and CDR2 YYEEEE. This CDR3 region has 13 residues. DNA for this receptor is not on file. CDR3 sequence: CASSPGTRAEQYF.

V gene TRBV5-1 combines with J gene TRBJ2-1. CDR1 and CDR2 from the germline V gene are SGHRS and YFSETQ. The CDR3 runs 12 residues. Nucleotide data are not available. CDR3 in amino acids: CASSAWYNEQFF.